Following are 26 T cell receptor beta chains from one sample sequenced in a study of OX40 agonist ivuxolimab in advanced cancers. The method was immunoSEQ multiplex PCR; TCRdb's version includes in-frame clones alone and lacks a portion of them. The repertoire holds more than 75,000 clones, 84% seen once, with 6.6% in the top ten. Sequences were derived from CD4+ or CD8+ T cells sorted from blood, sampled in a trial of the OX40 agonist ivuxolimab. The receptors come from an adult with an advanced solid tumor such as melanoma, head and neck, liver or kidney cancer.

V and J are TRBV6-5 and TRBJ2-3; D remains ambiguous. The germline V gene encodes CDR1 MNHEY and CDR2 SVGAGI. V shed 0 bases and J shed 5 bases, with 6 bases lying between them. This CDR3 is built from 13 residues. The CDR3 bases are TGTGCCAGCAGTTACTCGAATGGAGATACGCAGTATTTT. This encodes CASSYSNGDTQYF.

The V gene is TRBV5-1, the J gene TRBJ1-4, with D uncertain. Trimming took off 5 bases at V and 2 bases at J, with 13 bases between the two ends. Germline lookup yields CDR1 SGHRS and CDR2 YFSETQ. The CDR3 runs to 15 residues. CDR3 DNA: TGCGCCAGCAGATCTGGGCTGTTTACTAATGAAAAACTGTTTTTT. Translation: CASRSGLFTNEKLFF.

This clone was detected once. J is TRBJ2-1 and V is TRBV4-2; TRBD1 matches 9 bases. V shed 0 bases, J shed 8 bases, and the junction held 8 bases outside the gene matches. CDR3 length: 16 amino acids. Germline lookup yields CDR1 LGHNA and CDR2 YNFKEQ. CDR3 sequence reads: CASSQEGTGILDEQFF. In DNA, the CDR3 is TGTGCCAGCAGCCAAGAAGGGACAGGGATCTTGGATGAGCAGTTCTTC.

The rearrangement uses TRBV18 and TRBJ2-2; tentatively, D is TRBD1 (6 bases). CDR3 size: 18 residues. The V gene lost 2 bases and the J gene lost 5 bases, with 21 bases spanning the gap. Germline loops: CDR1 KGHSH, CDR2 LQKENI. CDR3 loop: CASSPVSSSGGRTGELFF. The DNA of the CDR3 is TGTGCCAGCTCACCAGTGTCCAGTTCTGGGGGCAGGACCGGGGAGCTGTTTTTT.

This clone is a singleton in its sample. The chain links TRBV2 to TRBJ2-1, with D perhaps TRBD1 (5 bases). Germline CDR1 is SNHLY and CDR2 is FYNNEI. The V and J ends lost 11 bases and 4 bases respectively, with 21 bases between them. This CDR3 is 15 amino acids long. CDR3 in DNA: TGTGCCTCGAAAAGTCAGGGATCCAGATACAATGAGCAGTTCTTC. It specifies CASKSQGSRYNEQFF.

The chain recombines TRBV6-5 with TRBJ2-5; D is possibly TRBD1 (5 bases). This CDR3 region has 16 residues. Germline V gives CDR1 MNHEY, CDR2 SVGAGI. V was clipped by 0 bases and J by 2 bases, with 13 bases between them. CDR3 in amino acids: CASSYSPGSFQETQYF. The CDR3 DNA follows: TGTGCCAGCAGTTACTCGCCAGGGTCCTTTCAAGAGACCCAGTACTTC.

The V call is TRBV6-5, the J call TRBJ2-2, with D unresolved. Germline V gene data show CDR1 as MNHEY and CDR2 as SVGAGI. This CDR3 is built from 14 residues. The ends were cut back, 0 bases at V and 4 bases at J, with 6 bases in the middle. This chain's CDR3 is CASSYSALTGELFF. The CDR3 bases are TGTGCCAGCAGTTACTCCGCCCTCACCGGGGAGCTGTTTTTT.

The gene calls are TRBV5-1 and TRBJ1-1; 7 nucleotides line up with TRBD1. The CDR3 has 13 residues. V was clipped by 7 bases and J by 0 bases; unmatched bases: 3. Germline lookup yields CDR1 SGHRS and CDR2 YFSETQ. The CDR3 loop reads CASGDRMNTEAFF. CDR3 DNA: TGCGCCAGCGGGGACAGAATGAACACTGAAGCTTTCTTT.

CDR3 protein: CASSYGDYGYTF. The CDR3 bases are TGTGCCAGCAGTTATGGTGACTATGGCTACACCTTC. This rearrangement joins TRBV28 to TRBJ1-2; D is undetermined. V shed 4 bases and J shed 3 bases, with 6 bases lying between them. Germline-derived CDR1 and CDR2 are MDHEN and SYDVKM. The CDR3 totals 12 residues.

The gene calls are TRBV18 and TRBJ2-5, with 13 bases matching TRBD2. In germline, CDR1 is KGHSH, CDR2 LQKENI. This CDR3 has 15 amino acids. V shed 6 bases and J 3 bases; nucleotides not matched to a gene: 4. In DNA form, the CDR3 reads TGTGCCAGCTCCCGCGGACTAGCGGGGGAAGAGACCCAGTACTTC. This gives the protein CASSRGLAGEETQYF.

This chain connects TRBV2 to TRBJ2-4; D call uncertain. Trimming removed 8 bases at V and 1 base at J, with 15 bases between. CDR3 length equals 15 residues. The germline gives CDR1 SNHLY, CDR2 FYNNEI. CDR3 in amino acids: CASGVLGSAKNIQYF. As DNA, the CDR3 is TGTGCCAGCGGAGTATTAGGTAGTGCCAAAAACATTCAGTACTTC.

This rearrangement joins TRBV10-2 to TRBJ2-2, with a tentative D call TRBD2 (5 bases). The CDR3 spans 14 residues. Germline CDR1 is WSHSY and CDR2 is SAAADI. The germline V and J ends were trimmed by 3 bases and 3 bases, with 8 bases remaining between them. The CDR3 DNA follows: TGCGCCAGCAGTGATAATAGCGACACCGGGGAGCTGTTTTTT. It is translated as CASSDNSDTGELFF.

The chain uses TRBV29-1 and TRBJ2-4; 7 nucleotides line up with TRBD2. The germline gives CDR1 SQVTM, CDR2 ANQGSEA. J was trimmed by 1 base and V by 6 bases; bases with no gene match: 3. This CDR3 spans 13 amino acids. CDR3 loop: CSVGGSAKNIQYF. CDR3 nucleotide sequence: TGCAGCGTCGGGGGGTCGGCCAAAAACATTCAGTACTTC.

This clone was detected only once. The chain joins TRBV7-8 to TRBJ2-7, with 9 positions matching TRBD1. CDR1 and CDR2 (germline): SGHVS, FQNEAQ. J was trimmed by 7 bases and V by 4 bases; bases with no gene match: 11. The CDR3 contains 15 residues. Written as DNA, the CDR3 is TGTGCCAGCAGCTCACCCGGGACAGGGTCCAGGGAGCAGTACGTC. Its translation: CASSSPGTGSREQYV.

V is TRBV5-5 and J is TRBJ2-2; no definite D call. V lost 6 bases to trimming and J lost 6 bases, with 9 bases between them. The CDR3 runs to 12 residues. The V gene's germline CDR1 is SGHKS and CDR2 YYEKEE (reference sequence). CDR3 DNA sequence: TGTGCCAGCATTCCCGGTGCCGGGGAGCTGTTTTTT. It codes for CASIPGAGELFF.

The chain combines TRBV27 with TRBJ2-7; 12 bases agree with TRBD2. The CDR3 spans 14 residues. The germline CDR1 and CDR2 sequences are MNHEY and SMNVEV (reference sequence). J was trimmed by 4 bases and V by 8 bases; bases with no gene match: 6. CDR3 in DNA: TGTGCCAGCTCCCTAGCGGGGGGGCCTTACGAGCAGTACGTC. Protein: CASSLAGGPYEQYV.

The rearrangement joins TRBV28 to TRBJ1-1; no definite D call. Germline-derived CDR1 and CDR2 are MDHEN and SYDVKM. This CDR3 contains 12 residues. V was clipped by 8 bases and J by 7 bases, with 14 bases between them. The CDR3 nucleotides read TGTGCCAGCCTGAAGCGGTTGGGTGAAGCTTTCTTT. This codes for CASLKRLGEAFF.

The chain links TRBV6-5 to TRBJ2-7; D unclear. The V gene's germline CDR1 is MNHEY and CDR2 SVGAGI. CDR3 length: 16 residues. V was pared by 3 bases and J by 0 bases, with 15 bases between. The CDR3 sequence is CASSYSWVHRSYEQYF. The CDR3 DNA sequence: TGTGCCAGCAGTTATTCTTGGGTCCACCGCTCCTACGAGCAGTACTTC.

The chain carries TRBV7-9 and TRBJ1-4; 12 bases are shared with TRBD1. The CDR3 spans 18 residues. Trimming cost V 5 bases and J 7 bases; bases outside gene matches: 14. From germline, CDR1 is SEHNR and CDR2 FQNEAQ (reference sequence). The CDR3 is CASSGGTGGVGFGEKLFF. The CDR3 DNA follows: TGTGCCAGCAGCGGAGGGACAGGGGGCGTTGGCTTTGGTGAAAAACTGTTTTTT.

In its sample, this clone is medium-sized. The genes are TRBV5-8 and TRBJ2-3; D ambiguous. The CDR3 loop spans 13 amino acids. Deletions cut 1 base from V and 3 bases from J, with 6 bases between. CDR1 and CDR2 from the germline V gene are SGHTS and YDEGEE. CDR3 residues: CASSLLQTDTQYF. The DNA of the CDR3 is TGTGCCAGCAGCTTGTTGCAGACAGATACGCAGTATTTT. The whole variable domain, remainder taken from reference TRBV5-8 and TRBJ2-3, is EAGVTQSPTHLIKTRGQQATLRCSPISGHTSVYWYQQALGLGLQFLLWYDEGEERNRGNFPPRFSGRQFPNYSSELNVNALELEDSALYLCASSLLQTDTQYFGPGTRLTVL.

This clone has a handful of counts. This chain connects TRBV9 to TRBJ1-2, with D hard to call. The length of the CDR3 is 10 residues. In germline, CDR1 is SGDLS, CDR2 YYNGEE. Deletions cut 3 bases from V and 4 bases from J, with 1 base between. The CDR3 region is CASSAYGYTF. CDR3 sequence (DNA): TGTGCCAGCAGCGCCTATGGCTACACCTTC.

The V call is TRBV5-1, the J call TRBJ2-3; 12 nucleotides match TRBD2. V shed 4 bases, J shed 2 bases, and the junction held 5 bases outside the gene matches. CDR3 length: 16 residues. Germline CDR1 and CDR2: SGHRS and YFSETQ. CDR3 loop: CASSLRLAGVTDTQYF. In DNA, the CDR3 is TGCGCCAGCAGCCTGCGACTAGCGGGAGTCACAGATACGCAGTATTTT.

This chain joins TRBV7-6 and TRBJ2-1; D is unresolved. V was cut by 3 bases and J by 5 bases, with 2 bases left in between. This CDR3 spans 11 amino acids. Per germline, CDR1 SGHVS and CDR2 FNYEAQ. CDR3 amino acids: CASSFNNEQFF. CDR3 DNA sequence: TGTGCCAGCAGCTTTAACAATGAGCAGTTCTTC.

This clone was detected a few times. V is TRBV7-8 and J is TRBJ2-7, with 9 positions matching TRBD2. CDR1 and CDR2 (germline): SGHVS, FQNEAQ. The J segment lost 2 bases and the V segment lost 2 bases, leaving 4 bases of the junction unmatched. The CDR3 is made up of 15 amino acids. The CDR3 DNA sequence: TGTGCCAGCAGCTTAAGGGCGGGAGGGCCCTACGAGCAGTACTTC. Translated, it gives CASSLRAGGPYEQYF.

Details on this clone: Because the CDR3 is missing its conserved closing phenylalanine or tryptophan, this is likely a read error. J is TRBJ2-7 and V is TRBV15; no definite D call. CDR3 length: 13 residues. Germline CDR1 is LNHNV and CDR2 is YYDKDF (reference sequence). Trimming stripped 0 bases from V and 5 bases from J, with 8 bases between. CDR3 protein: CATSRDLLDEQYA. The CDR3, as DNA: TGTGCCACCAGCAGAGATCTTTTGGACGAGCAGTACGCC.

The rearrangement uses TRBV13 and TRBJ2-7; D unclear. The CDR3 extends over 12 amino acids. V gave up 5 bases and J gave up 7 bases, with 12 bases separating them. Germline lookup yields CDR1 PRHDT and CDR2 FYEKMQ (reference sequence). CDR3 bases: TGTGCCAGCAGCCCGCGTTGGGGTGAGCAGTACGTC. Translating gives CASSPRWGEQYV.